Following are 10 T cell receptor beta chains from one sample sequenced in a study of shared clonotypes between healthy human individuals. Method: immunoSEQ multiplex PCR; TCRdb's copy keeps in-frame clones and lacks some. This sample has 400,000 to 600,000 clones, with roughly three quarters found just once. The sample comprised PBMCs. The source is a woman aged 40 to 50 in good health. Some clones in this sample may be carry-over from other donors' samples.

The gene calls are TRBV30 and TRBJ2-7; 9 bases agree with TRBD2. Germline assignment: CDR1 GTSNPN and CDR2 SVGIG (reference sequence). V lost 0 bases to trimming and J lost 3 bases; unmatched junction nucleotides: 6. The CDR3 loop spans 15 amino acids. The CDR3 reads CAWSVGGGRVYEQYF. The CDR3 region has the DNA TGTGCCTGGAGTGTAGGGGGCGGGAGGGTCTACGAGCAGTACTTC.

The CDR3 nucleotides read TGCGCCAGCAGTGAGCAGGGGACCGGGGAGCTGTTTTTT. Its protein product is CASSEQGTGELFF. The chain combines TRBV10-2 with TRBJ2-2; perhaps TRBD1 as D (6 bases). Trimming cost V 2 bases and J 5 bases, with 6 bases left between them. Per the germline V gene, CDR1 is WSHSY and CDR2 is SAAADI. The CDR3 contains 13 residues.

The rearrangement links TRBV7-3 to TRBJ1-2, with D uncertain. Trimming took 1 base from V and 3 from J, leaving 12 bases between them. Germline assignment: CDR1 SGHTA and CDR2 FQGTGA. The CDR3 length is 15 residues. The CDR3 spells CASSLIPGLDYGYTF. As DNA, the CDR3 is TGTGCCAGCAGCTTAATTCCGGGTTTGGACTATGGCTACACCTTC.

This chain joins TRBV7-9 and TRBJ2-5; TRBD1 agrees at 7 bases. CDR1 SEHNR and CDR2 FQNEAQ come from the germline V gene (reference sequence). The trim removed 5 bases at V and 5 bases at J, leaving 5 bases unmatched. The CDR3 length is 13 residues. The CDR3 region has the DNA TGTGCCAGCAGCCAACAGGGGCGGGAGACCCAGTACTTC. It encodes CASSQQGRETQYF.

The rearrangement joins TRBV7-2 to TRBJ1-3; weak D call: TRBD1 (6 bases). The CDR3 totals 19 residues. The germline V gene encodes CDR1 SGHTA and CDR2 FQGNSA. Trimming pared 2 bases from V and 0 bases from J, leaving 20 bases between. The CDR3 DNA sequence: TGTGCCAGCAGCTTACTTGCCGACCCGTGGGACACCTCTGGAAACACCATATATTTT. Translation gives CASSLLADPWDTSGNTIYF.

J is TRBJ2-7 and V is TRBV5-1; D is perhaps TRBD1 (6 bases). V lost 6 bases and J lost 3, with 19 bases in between. CDR3 size: 15 residues. Germline assignment: CDR1 SGHRS and CDR2 YFSETQ. In DNA, the CDR3 is TGCGCCAGCACCCGTGGGGGACAAGATGGCTACGAGCAGTACTTC. Translating it yields CASTRGGQDGYEQYF.

V usage is TRBV5-1 and J usage is TRBJ2-7, with D maybe TRBD1 (6 bases). Germline-derived CDR1 and CDR2 are SGHRS and YFSETQ. This CDR3 has 13 residues. Trimming shortened V by 4 bases and J by 3 bases, and 11 bases separated the two germline ends. CDR3 residues: CASSTGQFYEQYF. The DNA of the CDR3 is TGCGCCAGCAGCACAGGACAGTTCTACGAGCAGTACTTC.

This clone was observed once. The rearrangement uses TRBV6-5 and TRBJ2-3; 7 nucleotides agree with TRBD1. This CDR3 comprises 16 residues. The germline V gene has CDR1 MNHEY and CDR2 SVGAGI. J gave up 5 bases and V 4 bases, and 12 bases lay outside the gene matches. CDR3 sequence (DNA): TGTGCCAGCAGTTTCACCTGGACAGGCCCCGAAGATACGCAGTATTTT. Translated, it gives CASSFTWTGPEDTQYF.

Here the CDR3 reads CASSRAGGRSSTDTQYF. In DNA, the CDR3 is TGTGCCAGCAGCCGAGCCGGCGGTCGGTCTAGCACAGATACGCAGTATTTT. The chain joins TRBV11-2 to TRBJ2-3; D is unresolved. CDR3 length equals 17 residues. With 5 bases removed from V and 0 bases from J, the gap between germline ends came to 18 bases. The germline CDR1 and CDR2 sequences are SGHAT and FQNNGV.

The chain joins TRBV7-9 to TRBJ2-3; D is perhaps TRBD1 (8 bases). Per the germline V gene, CDR1 is SEHNR and CDR2 is FQNEAQ (reference sequence). This CDR3 comprises 14 residues. Trimming left V 5 bases short and J 3 bases short, with 12 bases between. CDR3 region: CASSPQGGTDTQYF. As DNA, the CDR3 is TGTGCCAGCAGCCCACAGGGGGGGACAGATACGCAGTATTTT.